The next 14 T cell receptor beta chains were all read from a single sample in a study of T-cell reconstitution after alpha-beta-depleted transplantation in children. TCRbeta library construction was performed incorporating unique molecular identifiers. TCRdb re-derived calls from the PCR reads in MiXCR, one entry per CDR3 protein. This table has about 190,000 distinct CDR3 sequences, around 10% appearing once. Sequencing was performed on PBMCs, taken before TCRalphabeta/CD19-depleted stem cell transplant. The receptors derive from a boy between 2 and 10 years old with acute myeloid leukemia, due to receive a stem cell transplant.

This clonotype was observed at least ten times. V usage is TRBV4-2 and J usage is TRBJ2-1; 8 bases match TRBD2. The V gene's germline CDR1 is LGHNA and CDR2 YNFKEQ. This CDR3 is 15 amino acids long. Germline trimming cut 4 bases from V and 4 bases from J; bases unmatched to any gene: 6. The CDR3 here is CASSRAGARYNEQFF. The CDR3 DNA reads TGTGCCAGCAGCCGAGCGGGGGCCCGGTACAATGAGCAGTTCTTC.

This clonotype came up many times. The rearrangement joins TRBV19 to TRBJ2-7; 8 bases map to TRBD2. The CDR3 runs to 14 residues. The germline V gene encodes CDR1 LNHDA and CDR2 SQIVND (reference sequence). Trimming took 6 bases from V and 1 from J; bases not matched to a gene: 5. Here the CDR3 reads CASRISGISYEQYF. The CDR3 DNA reads as TGTGCCAGTAGGATTAGCGGGATTTCCTACGAGCAGTACTTC.

V and J are TRBV6-5 and TRBJ2-1; D is unclear. The V gene lost 0 bases and the J gene lost 4 bases, with 7 bases spanning the gap. The CDR3 runs 14 residues. CDR1 and CDR2 from the germline V gene are MNHEY and SVGAGI. CDR3 amino acids: CASSYSSHYNEQFF. CDR3 nucleotides: TGTGCCAGCAGTTACTCCTCCCATTACAATGAGCAGTTCTTC.

This clonotype was seen many times. The gene calls are TRBV29-1 and TRBJ2-3, with D possibly matching TRBD2 (5 bases). V lost 6 bases, J lost 7 bases, and 11 bases lay in between. CDR1 SQVTM and CDR2 ANQGSEA come from the germline V gene. The CDR3 is made up of 11 amino acids. The CDR3 nucleotides are TGCAGCGTAAGCCCGGGGAATACGCAGTATTTT. Translating gives CSVSPGNTQYF.

Points on this clonotype: A junction boundary mismatches the germline segment, possibly from a read error. The chain joins TRBV11-2 to TRBJ2-7; D remains ambiguous. The CDR3 runs 13 residues. The germline gives CDR1 SGHAT, CDR2 FQNNGV. The CDR3 DNA reads TGTGCCTGCAGCTACGGGCCAGGCTACGGGCAGTACTTC. Residues: CACSYGPGYGQYF.

This clonotype was seen at least ten times. The CDR3 protein is CSAETGTGGAWYEQYF. CDR3 in DNA: TGCAGTGCCGAAACCGGGACAGGGGGCGCTTGGTACGAGCAGTACTTC. V and J are TRBV20-1 and TRBJ2-7, with 12 positions matching TRBD1. Unmatched junction bases numbered 13, after V lost 6 bases and J lost 4 bases. The CDR3 extends over 16 amino acids. Germline values: CDR1 DFQATT, CDR2 SNEGSKA (reference sequence).

This clonotype was counted between two and nine times. This chain uses TRBV14 with TRBJ2-7; TRBD2 matches 7 bases. Germline assignment: CDR1 SGHDN and CDR2 FVKESK. This CDR3 is built from 16 residues. V shed 4 bases, J shed 3 bases, and the junction held 12 bases outside the gene matches. For the CDR3, the DNA is TGTGCCAGCAGCCGATTAGCGGGCGCTAGGAGCTACGAGCAGTACTTC. It yields the protein CASSRLAGARSYEQYF.

This clonotype appeared many times. V gene TRBV20-1 combines with J gene TRBJ2-3; 12 bases align to TRBD2. V lost 1 base, J lost 2 bases, and 7 bases stayed unmatched. The germline CDR1 and CDR2 sequences are DFQATT and SNEGSKA (reference sequence). The CDR3 is 17 residues long. DNA for the CDR3: TGCAGTGCTAGAGTTTCAGGACTAGCGGGAATCACAGATACGCAGTATTTT. Amino acid sequence: CSARVSGLAGITDTQYF.

This clonotype was recorded at least ten times. This chain uses TRBV4-2 with TRBJ1-2; D may be TRBD1 (6 bases). The germline CDR1 and CDR2 sequences are LGHNA and YNFKEQ. Trimming took 0 bases from V and 2 from J, leaving 10 bases between them. The CDR3 runs 15 residues. The CDR3 coding sequence is TGTGCCAGCAGCCAAGATCCGGGGACAAACTATGGCTACACCTTC. This codes for CASSQDPGTNYGYTF.

Many counts were recorded for this clonotype. V usage is TRBV19 and J usage is TRBJ2-6; D uncertain. This CDR3 is built from 16 residues. V was cut by 6 bases and J by 0 bases, with 12 bases left in between. From germline, CDR1 is LNHDA and CDR2 SQIVND (reference sequence). CDR3 nucleotide sequence: TGTGCCAGTAGATTATCGTGGCACTCTGGGGCCAACGTCCTGACTTTC. It codes for CASRLSWHSGANVLTF.

This clonotype appeared many times. J is TRBJ1-1 and V is TRBV5-1, with a possible D match to TRBD1 (6 bases). The germline CDR1 and CDR2 sequences are SGHRS and YFSETQ. The CDR3 covers 17 residues. V dropped 6 bases and J dropped 1 base, with 22 bases sitting between them. In DNA form, the CDR3 reads TGCGCCAGCACCTCCCCGGGGGACATGGGGACGAACACTGAAGCTTTCTTT. This sequence encodes CASTSPGDMGTNTEAFF.

This clonotype came up many times. This chain links TRBV28 with TRBJ2-7, with 9 bases lining up with TRBD2. V dropped 5 bases and J dropped 7; count of bases not matched to a gene: 9. The CDR3 has 14 amino acids. Germline CDR1 and CDR2: MDHEN and SYDVKM. CDR3: CASSQGTAGGEQYF. Here the CDR3 DNA reads TGTGCCAGCAGTCAAGGGACGGCGGGGGGGGAGCAGTACTTC. The full variable domain, with the rest looked up from reference TRBV28 and TRBJ2-7, is DVKVTQSSRYLVKRTGEKVFLECVQDMDHENMFWYRQDPGLGLRLIYFSYDVKMKEKGDIPEGYSVSREKKERFSLILESASTNQTSMYLCASSQGTAGGEQYFGPGTRLTVT.

To note about this clonotype: A much larger clone is a single base away; this may be a read error. The J gene is TRBJ2-7, the V gene TRBV20-1, with TRBD1 identical over 8 bases. Germline loops: CDR1 DFQATT, CDR2 SNEGSKA (reference sequence). This CDR3 comprises 13 residues. The chain's CDR3 is CSAAGQGYYGQYF. The DNA for the CDR3 is TGCAGTGCCGCCGGACAGGGTTACTACGGGCAGTACTTC.

Only a few counts were recorded for this clonotype. For the CDR3, the DNA is TGTGCCAGCAGTGAATTAACGGGAGGAGGTTACAATGAGCAGTTCTTC. Protein sequence: CASSELTGGGYNEQFF. The V and J genes are TRBV25-1 and TRBJ2-1; 7 positions match TRBD2. The ends lost 1 base at V and 4 bases at J; junction bases unmatched: 7. The germline V gene has CDR1 MGHDK and CDR2 SYGVNS. This CDR3 has 16 amino acids.